In its sample, the clone carrying this TCR beta chain was seen a few times. The antigen remains undetermined. The data are from a study of CXCR4 blockade with PD-1 therapy in pancreatic cancer. No neoadjuvant therapy was given before resection to the patients supplying these archived tumor blocks. Between the trimmed V and J ends, which lost 8 bases and 0 bases, there was a span of 8 bases. The CDR3 is made up of 14 amino acids. Measured with immunoSEQ multiplex PCR; TCRdb has only the in-frame clones, and not every one. The data contain roughly 18,000 clones, about 72% of them singletons. Overall study results and limits: Convergent selection by common tumor antigens was suggested by nucleotide rearrangement counts. Without paired alpha-beta data, shared specificity of dominant clones is unconfirmed. Tumors were clonally expanded, mean around 0.14 versus 0.05 in healthy blood.

The clonotype comes from a human donor with pancreatic ductal adenocarcinoma. The J gene is TRBJ2-6, the V gene TRBV6-7; TRBD2 might be the D (5 bases). TRBV6-7 is sorted into the ORF group, with uncertain function. Sequencing was done on a sample of tumor tissue. The CDR3 protein is CASRRSSGANVLTF. DNA of the CDR3: TGTGCCAGCCGGAGGAGCTCTGGGGCCAACGTCCTGACTTTC.